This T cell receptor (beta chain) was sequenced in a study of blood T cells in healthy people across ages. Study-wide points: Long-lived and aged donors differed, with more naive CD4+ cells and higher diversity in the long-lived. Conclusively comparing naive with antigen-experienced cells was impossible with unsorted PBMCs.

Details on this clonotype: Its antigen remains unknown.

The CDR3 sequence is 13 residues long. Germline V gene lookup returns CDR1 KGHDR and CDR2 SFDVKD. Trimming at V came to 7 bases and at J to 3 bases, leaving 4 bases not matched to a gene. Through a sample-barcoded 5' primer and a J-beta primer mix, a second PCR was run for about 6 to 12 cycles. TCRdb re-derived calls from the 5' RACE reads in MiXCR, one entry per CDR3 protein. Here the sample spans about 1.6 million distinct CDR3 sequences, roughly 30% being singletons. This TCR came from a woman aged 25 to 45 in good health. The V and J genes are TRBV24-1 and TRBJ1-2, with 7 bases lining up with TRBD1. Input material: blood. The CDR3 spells CATRGQDDYGYTF. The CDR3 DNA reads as TGTGCCACCAGAGGACAGGATGACTATGGCTACACCTTC.